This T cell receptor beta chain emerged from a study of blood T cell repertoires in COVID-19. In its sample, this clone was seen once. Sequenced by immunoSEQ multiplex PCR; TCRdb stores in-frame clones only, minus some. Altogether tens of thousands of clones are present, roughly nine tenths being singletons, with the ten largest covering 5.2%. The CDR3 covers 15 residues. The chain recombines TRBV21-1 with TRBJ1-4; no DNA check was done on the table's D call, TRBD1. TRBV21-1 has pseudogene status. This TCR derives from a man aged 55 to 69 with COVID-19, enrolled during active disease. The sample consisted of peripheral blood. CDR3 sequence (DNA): TGTGCCAGCAACACAGGGGGCACAACTAATGAAAAACTGTTTTTT. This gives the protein CASNTGGTTNEKLFF.